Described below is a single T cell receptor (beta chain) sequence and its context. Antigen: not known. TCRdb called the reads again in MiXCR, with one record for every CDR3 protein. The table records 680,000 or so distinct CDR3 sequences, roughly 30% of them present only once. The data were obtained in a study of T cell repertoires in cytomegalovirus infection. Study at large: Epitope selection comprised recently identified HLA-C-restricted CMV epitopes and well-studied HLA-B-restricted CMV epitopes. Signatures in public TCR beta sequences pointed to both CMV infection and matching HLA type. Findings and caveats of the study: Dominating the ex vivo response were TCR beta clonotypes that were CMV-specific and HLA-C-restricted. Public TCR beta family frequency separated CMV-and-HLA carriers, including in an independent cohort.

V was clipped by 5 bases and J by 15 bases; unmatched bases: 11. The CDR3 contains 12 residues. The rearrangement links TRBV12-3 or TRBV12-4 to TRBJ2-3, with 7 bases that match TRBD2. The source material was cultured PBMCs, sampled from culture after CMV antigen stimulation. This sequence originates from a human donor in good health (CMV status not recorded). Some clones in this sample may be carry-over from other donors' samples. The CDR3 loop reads CASSGPRRGEYF. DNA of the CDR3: TGTGCCAGCAGTGGACCACGCCGGGGGGAATATTTT.